The clone carrying this T cell receptor (beta chain) has just a few counts. Its target is not known. A 5'RACE reaction primed in the constant segment made cDNA libraries of TCR alpha and TCR beta, and these carried sample barcodes and UMIs. TCRdb recomputed calls from the 5' RACE reads with MiXCR, one row per CDR3 protein. The sample lists around 510,000 distinct CDR3 sequences; less than 25% were seen once. The entry originates in a study of T-cell memory formation after mild COVID-19. Study-wide context: TCR clusters were mostly donor specific. Whole-study findings and limits: The finding that pre-infection memory included some responding clones suggested that cross-reactive memory joined. Clones contracting day 15 to 85 were balanced CD4/CD8; later expanders leaned CD4+.

This receptor was taken from an adult woman who had mild COVID-19 (a few samples of this study predate the infection). Cell type and time point are not known. Sequencing was done on a sample of PBMCs or a T cell subset sorted from them (not recorded which).

The CDR3 protein is CASSLAGRTATNEKLFF. The CDR3 DNA sequence: TGTGCCAGCAGCTTAGCCGGGAGGACTGCAACTAATGAAAAACTGTTTTTT. This chain connects TRBV7-2 to TRBJ1-4; no clear D. The CDR3 length is 17 residues. Trimming took off 0 bases at V and 0 bases at J, with 11 bases between the two ends. Germline V gene lookup returns CDR1 SGHTA and CDR2 FQGNSA.